The entry below gives a single TCR beta chain sequence along with its context. Antigen: not known. The sample originates from a study of T cell responses to AZD1222 COVID-19 vaccine. Study outcomes and limitations: The donors showed a predominance of white British ancestry and of females, with possible underestimation of clonal diversity. The peak T cell response came first, and repertoires were sampled only after it. Nearly half of spike-specific TCRs reportedly go after variant regions that carry no mutations.

Researchers grouped second doses given at about 4 or about 12 weeks into one pool. Only in-frame clones appear in the TCRdb table, and some are missing; sequencing was by immunoSEQ multiplex PCR. The table has 95,000 to 150,000 clones, approximately 90% seen once. This sample comprised peripheral blood, obtained 28 days after the second AZD1222 dose. The receptor comes from an adult who received the AZD1222 COVID-19 vaccine.

The CDR3 sequence: CASSQGRVTFF. CDR3 bases: TGCGCCAGCAGCCAAGGGAGGGTAACTTTCTTT. V is TRBV4-3 and J is TRBJ1-1; D remains ambiguous. Germline CDR1 and CDR2: LGHNA and YSLEER. The CDR3 runs to 11 residues. The V and J ends lost 1 base and 12 bases respectively, with 9 bases between them.